This section outlines one T cell receptor (beta chain) sequence together with its context. Antigen: not known. The data were taken from a study of T cells after yellow fever vaccination. Broader study findings: The study noted that FACS-sorted repertoires could contain abundant clonotypes contaminating from the bulk population.

CDR3 length: 14 residues. CDR1 is SEHNR, CDR2 FQNEAQ, per germline (reference sequence). V was shortened by 2 bases and J by 1 base, with 9 bases between the two germline ends. Template-switching 5'RACE yielded the TCR cDNA; a universal primer site and UMIs were added in the process. TCRdb recomputed calls from the 5' RACE reads with MiXCR, one row per CDR3 protein. The sample contains hundreds of thousands of distinct CDR3 sequences, less than 20% of which appear only once. This sequence originates from a man aged 25 to 45 who received the YFV17D yellow fever vaccine. The rearrangement uses TRBV7-9 and TRBJ2-7; possibly TRBD1 for D (5 bases). This specimen consisted of PBMCs, obtained 15 days after the yellow fever booster vaccination. CDR3 nucleotides: TGTGCCAGCAGCTTAATGGGGCAATCCTACGAGCAGTACTTC. Its protein is CASSLMGQSYEQYF.